The rows below give T cell receptor beta chains drawn from one sample of a study of identical twins. TCRdb called the 5' RACE reads again in MiXCR, with one record for every CDR3 protein. The table shows more than 400,000 distinct CDR3 sequences, with approximately 14% occurring only once. This sample also belongs to another study, concerning yellow fever vaccine responses in identical twins.

What was sequenced was CD4+ T cells sorted from blood. The receptors here all came from a woman between 18 and 29 years old in good health. Both conserved end residues are part of each CDR3. Each record gives: V gene, D gene, CDR3 protein. The D gene is left open where the match is weak.

v_call: TRBV28; d_call: NA; cdr3_aa: CASSFFARAREVGSSYNEQFF
v_call: TRBV12-3/TRBV12-4; d_call: TRBD1; cdr3_aa: CASTEDRVINEQFF
v_call: TRBV5-1; d_call: NA; cdr3_aa: CASSLDWEQFF
v_call: TRBV28; d_call: TRBD1; cdr3_aa: CASSFGDRDLYNEQFF
v_call: TRBV7-3; d_call: TRBD2; cdr3_aa: CASRPSGSSSEQYF
v_call: TRBV7-6; d_call: NA; cdr3_aa: CASSLSTVADTQYF
v_call: TRBV5-1; d_call: NA; cdr3_aa: CASSFGGSSYNSPLHF
v_call: TRBV11-2; d_call: NA; cdr3_aa: CASSPSPTGQPQHF
v_call: TRBV6-5; d_call: TRBD1; cdr3_aa: CASRYLQGGRTEAFF
v_call: TRBV2; d_call: TRBD2; cdr3_aa: CASSGDSGPQETQYF
v_call: TRBV11-1; d_call: NA; cdr3_aa: CASSKPPFSGSGSYNEQFF